This is a list of T cell receptor beta chains from one sample in a study of shared clonotypes between healthy human individuals. The repertoire was sequenced with immunoSEQ multiplex PCR; TCRdb's copy has only in-frame clones and lacks some. The repertoire holds around 2,000,000 clones, with just under 95% as singletons. Sequencing was performed on naive CD8+ T cells sorted from blood. These receptors all stem from a young man in good health. CDR3s include the opening cysteine and the closing phenylalanine or tryptophan. D genes are given only for firm matches. Some rows have no size entry. The others give once, few or many, or a class for an expanded clone.

DNA: TGTGCCAGCAGCGACCACGGAGATACGCAGTATTTT
CDR3: CASSDHGDTQYF
J: TRBJ2-3
V: TRBV5-6
D: NA
size: NA

DNA: TGTGCCAGCAGCCCTAGGGGGGACCCCGATGAAAAACTGTTTTTT
CDR3: CASSPRGDPDEKLFF
J: TRBJ1-4
V: TRBV7-6
D: NA
size: NA

DNA: TGTGCCAGCAGCTTAACCCTCGGGGGCGGATCACCCCTCCACTTT
CDR3: CASSLTLGGGSPLHF
J: TRBJ1-6
V: TRBV7-6
D: NA
size: few

DNA: TGTGCCAGCAGCTTAGGCGGGGGTCTAAATCAGCCCCAGCATTTT
CDR3: CASSLGGGLNQPQHF
J: TRBJ1-5
V: TRBV7-6
D: NA
size: NA

DNA: TGTGCCAGCAGTCCCAGGACTAGCTCGGAGACCCAGTACTTC
CDR3: CASSPRTSSETQYF
J: TRBJ2-5
V: TRBV27
D: TRBD2
size: NA

DNA: TGTGCCAGCAGCCAGCCCGACAAATTCACAGATACGCAGTATTTT
CDR3: CASSQPDKFTDTQYF
J: TRBJ2-3
V: TRBV7-9
D: NA
size: NA

DNA: TGTGCCAGCAGCGGGGGAGGGTCCTACGAGCAGTACTTC
CDR3: CASSGGGSYEQYF
J: TRBJ2-7
V: TRBV7-9
D: TRBD2
size: NA

DNA: TGTGCCAGCAGCTTAGATTTATACGAGCAGTACTTC
CDR3: CASSLDLYEQYF
J: TRBJ2-7
V: TRBV11-2
D: NA
size: NA

DNA: TGTGCCAGCAAGAACACAGGCTCTAATTCACCCCTCCACTTT
CDR3: CASKNTGSNSPLHF
J: TRBJ1-6
V: TRBV27
D: NA
size: NA

DNA: TGTGCCAGCAGGTCTGTGGGGATGACGGGCTACACCTTC
CDR3: CASRSVGMTGYTF
J: TRBJ1-2
V: TRBV28
D: NA
size: NA

DNA: TGTGCCAGCAGTTCCCGACAGGGGGTTATCGCAGATACGCAGTATTTT
CDR3: CASSSRQGVIADTQYF
J: TRBJ2-3
V: TRBV27
D: TRBD1
size: NA

DNA: TGTGCCAGCAGCTTGAAGGGGGGAGAGACCCAGTACTTC
CDR3: CASSLKGGETQYF
J: TRBJ2-5
V: TRBV5-4
D: NA
size: NA

DNA: TGTGCCAGCAGTTTAGACAGGGGGCTCAATGAGCAGTTCTTC
CDR3: CASSLDRGLNEQFF
J: TRBJ2-1
V: TRBV27
D: TRBD1
size: NA

DNA: TGTGCCAGCTCACAACCCCCTCTCGGCGCAACTAATGAAAAACTGTTTTTT
CDR3: CASSQPPLGATNEKLFF
J: TRBJ1-4
V: TRBV18
D: NA
size: NA

DNA: TGCGCCAGCAGCCAAGCCCCGTATAGCAATCAGCCCCAGCATTTT
CDR3: CASSQAPYSNQPQHF
J: TRBJ1-5
V: TRBV4-1
D: NA
size: NA

DNA: TGTGCCAGCAGTTACGAGATTGCCGGGCAGGGGTGGGAGCAGTACTTC
CDR3: CASSYEIAGQGWEQYF
J: TRBJ2-7
V: TRBV6-5
D: NA
size: NA

DNA: TGTGCCTGGAGTCCTAGGACAGGGGGTTCCTACAATGAGCAGTTCTTC
CDR3: CAWSPRTGGSYNEQFF
J: TRBJ2-1
V: TRBV30
D: TRBD1
size: NA

DNA: TGCGCCAGCAGCCTGGACCGGGACAACTCCTACAATGAGCAGTTCTTC
CDR3: CASSLDRDNSYNEQFF
J: TRBJ2-1
V: TRBV5-1
D: NA
size: NA

DNA: TGTGCCAGCAGACGCAAGCCTTCCTCTGGAAACACCATATATTTT
CDR3: CASRRKPSSGNTIYF
J: TRBJ1-3
V: TRBV6-6
D: NA
size: NA

DNA: TGTGCCAGCAGTTTAGGCGGGGGGCCCGGTGGCGGGGAGCTGTTTTTT
CDR3: CASSLGGGPGGGELFF
J: TRBJ2-2
V: TRBV27
D: TRBD2
size: NA

DNA: TGTGCCAGCAGTTTCCTCCTTACGATGGTCGCAGCGAATTCACCCCTCCACTTT
CDR3: CASSFLLTMVAANSPLHF
J: TRBJ1-6
V: TRBV27
D: NA
size: NA

DNA: TGTGCCAGCTGTTGCGAGCAGTACTTC
CDR3: CASCCEQYF
J: TRBJ2-7
V: TRBV6-5
D: NA
size: NA

DNA: TGTGCCAGCAGCTTGGCTGTCGGTAAGGGGAACTCCTACGAGCAGTACTTC
CDR3: CASSLAVGKGNSYEQYF
J: TRBJ2-7
V: TRBV5-4
D: NA
size: once

DNA: TGTGCCAGCAGCTTGACAGGACAGGGAGGATACAATGAGCAGTTCTTC
CDR3: CASSLTGQGGYNEQFF
J: TRBJ2-1
V: TRBV7-8
D: TRBD1
size: NA

DNA: TGCGCCAGCAGCCAAGATATCGAGCGGGTCTACAATGAGCAGTTCTTC
CDR3: CASSQDIERVYNEQFF
J: TRBJ2-1
V: TRBV4-3
D: NA
size: NA

DNA: TGTGCCATCAGCGACGAGGACAGCCGGGGCTACGAGCAGTACTTC
CDR3: CAISDEDSRGYEQYF
J: TRBJ2-7
V: TRBV10-3
D: NA
size: NA

DNA: TGCGCCAGCAGTGTACGGCCCCCGTCGACCGGGGAGCTGTTTTTT
CDR3: CASSVRPPSTGELFF
J: TRBJ2-2
V: TRBV10-2
D: NA
size: NA

DNA: TGCAGCGTTGAAGGGTCTAGCGGGGGGTTTAGTAACACCGGGGAGCTGTTTTTT
CDR3: CSVEGSSGGFSNTGELFF
J: TRBJ2-2
V: TRBV29-1
D: TRBD2
size: NA

DNA: TGTGCCAGCAGCGTCACAGATGGGGGCAATCAGCCCCAGCATTTT
CDR3: CASSVTDGGNQPQHF
J: TRBJ1-5
V: TRBV6-6
D: NA
size: NA

DNA: TGTGCCAGCAGTTTAACGGGGTTGGGTGAAAAACTGTTTTTT
CDR3: CASSLTGLGEKLFF
J: TRBJ1-4
V: TRBV27
D: NA
size: NA

DNA: TGCAGCGTTGAGGGACAGGCGTCCTATGGCTACACCTTC
CDR3: CSVEGQASYGYTF
J: TRBJ1-2
V: TRBV29-1
D: TRBD1
size: once

DNA: TGTGCCAGCAGTTTACGAGGACAGAGAACCTACGAGCAGTACTTC
CDR3: CASSLRGQRTYEQYF
J: TRBJ2-7
V: TRBV27
D: NA
size: NA

DNA: TGCGCTAGCAGCCAAGAAACTGGAGGGGCGGTAGATGGCTACACCTTC
CDR3: CASSQETGGAVDGYTF
J: TRBJ1-2
V: TRBV4-1
D: NA
size: NA

DNA: TGTGCCAGCAGCGCGGGGGGAGGCTATAATTCACCCCTCCACTTT
CDR3: CASSAGGGYNSPLHF
J: TRBJ1-6
V: TRBV7-3
D: NA
size: NA

DNA: TGTGCCAGCAGTGCCGGACTTCTACTTTGGAGCTTC
CDR3: CASSAGLLLWSF
J: TRBJ2-7
V: TRBV7-9
D: NA
size: NA

DNA: TGCGCCAGCAGCCAAGAGCCGCAGGGGTATTATAATTCACCCCTCCACTTT
CDR3: CASSQEPQGYYNSPLHF
J: TRBJ1-6
V: TRBV4-1
D: NA
size: NA

DNA: TGTGCCAGCAGCGACCAGCCCGCCTGGGGGGTCTTTTTC
CDR3: CASSDQPAWGVFF
J: TRBJ1-2
V: TRBV6-6
D: NA
size: NA

DNA: TGCGCCAGCAGCCAAGGAGCGGGAGGGCCCGACGAGCAGTACTTC
CDR3: CASSQGAGGPDEQYF
J: TRBJ2-7
V: TRBV4-1
D: TRBD2
size: NA

DNA: TGTGCCACCAGCGGGGGGGGACTAGCGGGACAATGGCAGTTCTTC
CDR3: CATSGGGLAGQWQFF
J: TRBJ2-1
V: TRBV15
D: TRBD2
size: NA